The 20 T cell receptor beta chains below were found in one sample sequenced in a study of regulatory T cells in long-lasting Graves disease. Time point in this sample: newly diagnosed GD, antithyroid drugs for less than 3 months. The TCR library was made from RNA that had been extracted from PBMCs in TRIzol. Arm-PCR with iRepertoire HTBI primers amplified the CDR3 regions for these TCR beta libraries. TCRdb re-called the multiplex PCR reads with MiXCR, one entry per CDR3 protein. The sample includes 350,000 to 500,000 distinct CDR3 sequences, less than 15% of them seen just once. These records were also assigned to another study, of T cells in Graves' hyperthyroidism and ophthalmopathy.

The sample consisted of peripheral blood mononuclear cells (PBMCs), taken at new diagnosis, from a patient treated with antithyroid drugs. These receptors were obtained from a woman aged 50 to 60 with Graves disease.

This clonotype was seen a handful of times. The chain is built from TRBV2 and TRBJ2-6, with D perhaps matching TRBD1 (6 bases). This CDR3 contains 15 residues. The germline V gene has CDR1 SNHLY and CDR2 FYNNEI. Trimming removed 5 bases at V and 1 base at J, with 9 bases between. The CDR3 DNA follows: TGTGCCAGCAGTAGAGACAGGTCTGGGGCCAACGTCCTGACTTTC. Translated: CASSRDRSGANVLTF.

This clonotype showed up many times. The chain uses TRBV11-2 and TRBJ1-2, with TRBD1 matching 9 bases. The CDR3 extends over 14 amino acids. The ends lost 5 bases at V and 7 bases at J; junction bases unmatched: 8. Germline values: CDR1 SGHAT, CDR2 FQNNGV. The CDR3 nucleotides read TGTGCCAGCAGCGAATTACAGGGGGCGGGTGGCTACACCTTC. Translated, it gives CASSELQGAGGYTF.

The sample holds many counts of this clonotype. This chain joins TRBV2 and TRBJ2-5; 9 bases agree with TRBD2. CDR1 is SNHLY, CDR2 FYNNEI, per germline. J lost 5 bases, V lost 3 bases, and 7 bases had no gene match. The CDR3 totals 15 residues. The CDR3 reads CASSDGLAGRETQYF. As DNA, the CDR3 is TGTGCCAGCAGTGATGGGCTAGCGGGAAGGGAGACCCAGTACTTC.

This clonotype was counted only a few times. The CDR3 nucleotides read TGCAGTGCTAGAGGACAGGGTGGACCCCTCCACTTT. Encoded protein: CSARGQGGPLHF. V and J are TRBV20-1 and TRBJ1-6; TRBD1 matches at 7 bases. V shed 1 base and J 12 bases; nucleotides not matched to a gene: 3. Germline V gives CDR1 DFQATT, CDR2 SNEGSKA (reference sequence). The CDR3 extends over 12 amino acids.

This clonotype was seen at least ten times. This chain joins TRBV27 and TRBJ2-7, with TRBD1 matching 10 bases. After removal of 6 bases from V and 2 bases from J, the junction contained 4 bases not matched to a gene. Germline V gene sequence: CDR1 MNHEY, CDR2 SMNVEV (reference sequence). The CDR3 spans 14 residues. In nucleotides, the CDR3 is TGTGCCAGCAGAGGGACAGGGGACCCCTACGAGCAGTACTTC. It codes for CASRGTGDPYEQYF.

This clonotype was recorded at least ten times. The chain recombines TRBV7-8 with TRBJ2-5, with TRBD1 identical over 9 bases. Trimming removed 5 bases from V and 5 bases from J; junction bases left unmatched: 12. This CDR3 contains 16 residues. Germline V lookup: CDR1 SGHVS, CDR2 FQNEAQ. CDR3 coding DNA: TGTGCCAGCAGCCACGGGACAGGGCTAGGCGGGGAGACCCAGTACTTC. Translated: CASSHGTGLGGETQYF. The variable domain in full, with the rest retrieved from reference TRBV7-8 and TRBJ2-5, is GAGVSQSPRYKVAKRGQDVALRCDPISGHVSLFWYQQALGQGPEFLTYFQNEAQLDKSGLPSDRFFAERPEGSVSTLKIQRTQQEDSAVYLCASSHGTGLGGETQYFGPGTRLLVL.

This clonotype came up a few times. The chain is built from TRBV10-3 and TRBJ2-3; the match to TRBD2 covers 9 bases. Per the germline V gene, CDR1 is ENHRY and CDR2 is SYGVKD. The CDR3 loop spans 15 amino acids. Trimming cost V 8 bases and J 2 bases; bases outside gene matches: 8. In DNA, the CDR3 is TGTGCCATCCGCGGGGGGGGACTAGTCACAGATACGCAGTATTTT. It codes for CAIRGGGLVTDTQYF.

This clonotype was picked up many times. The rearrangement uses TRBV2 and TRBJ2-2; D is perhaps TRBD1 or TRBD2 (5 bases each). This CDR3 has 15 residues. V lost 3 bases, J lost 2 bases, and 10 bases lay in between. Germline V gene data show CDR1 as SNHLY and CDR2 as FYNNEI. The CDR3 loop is CASSEGELNTGELFF. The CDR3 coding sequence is TGTGCCAGCAGTGAGGGGGAGCTCAACACCGGGGAGCTGTTTTTT.

The CDR3 sequence: CASSPTLSSYEQYF. CDR3 in DNA: TGTGCCAGCAGCCCCACCTTAAGCTCCTACGAGCAGTACTTC. This chain connects TRBV3-1 to TRBJ2-7, with D uncertain. The V end was cut by 4 bases, the J end by 0 bases, with 10 bases between. This CDR3 contains 14 residues. The germline V gene encodes CDR1 LGHDT and CDR2 YNNKEL (reference sequence).

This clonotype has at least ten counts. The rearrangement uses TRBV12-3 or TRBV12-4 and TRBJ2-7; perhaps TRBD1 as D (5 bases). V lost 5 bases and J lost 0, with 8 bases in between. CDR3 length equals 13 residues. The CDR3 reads CASSQQVSYEQYF. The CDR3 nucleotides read TGTGCCAGCAGTCAACAGGTCTCCTACGAGCAGTACTTC.

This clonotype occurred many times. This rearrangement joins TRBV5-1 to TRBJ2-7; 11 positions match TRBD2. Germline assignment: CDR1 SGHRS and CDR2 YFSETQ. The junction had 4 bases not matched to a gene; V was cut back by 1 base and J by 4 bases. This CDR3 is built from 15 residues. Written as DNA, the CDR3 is TGCGCCAGCAGCTTGAAACTAGCGGGAGTATACGAGCAGTACTTC. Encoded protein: CASSLKLAGVYEQYF.

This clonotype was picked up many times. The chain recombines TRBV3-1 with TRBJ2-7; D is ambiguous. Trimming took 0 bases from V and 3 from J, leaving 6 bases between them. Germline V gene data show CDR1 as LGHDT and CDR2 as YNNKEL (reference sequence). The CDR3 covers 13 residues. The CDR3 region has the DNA TGTGCCAGCAGCCAAGATAGGCACTACGAGCAGTACTTC. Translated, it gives CASSQDRHYEQYF.

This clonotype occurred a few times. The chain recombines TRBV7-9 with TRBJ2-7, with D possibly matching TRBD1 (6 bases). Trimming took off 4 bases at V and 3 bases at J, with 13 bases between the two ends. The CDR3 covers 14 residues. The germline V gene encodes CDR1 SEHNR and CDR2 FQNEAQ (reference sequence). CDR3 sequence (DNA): TGTGCCAGCAGCTCAGAGGGACAACGCTACGAGCAGTACTTC. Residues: CASSSEGQRYEQYF. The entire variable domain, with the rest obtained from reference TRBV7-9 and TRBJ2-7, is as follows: DTGVSQNPRHKITKRGQNVTFRCDPISEHNRLYWYRQTLGQGPEFLTYFQNEAQLEKSRLLSDRFSAERPKGSFSTLEIQRTEQGDSAMYLCASSSEGQRYEQYFGPGTRLTVT.

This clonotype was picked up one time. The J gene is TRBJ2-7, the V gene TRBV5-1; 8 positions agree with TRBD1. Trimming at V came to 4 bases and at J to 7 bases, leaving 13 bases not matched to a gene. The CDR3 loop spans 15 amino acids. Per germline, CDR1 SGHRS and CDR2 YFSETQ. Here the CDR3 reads CASSATGTGPLEQYF. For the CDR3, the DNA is TGCGCCAGCAGCGCAACCGGGACAGGCCCTCTGGAGCAGTACTTC.

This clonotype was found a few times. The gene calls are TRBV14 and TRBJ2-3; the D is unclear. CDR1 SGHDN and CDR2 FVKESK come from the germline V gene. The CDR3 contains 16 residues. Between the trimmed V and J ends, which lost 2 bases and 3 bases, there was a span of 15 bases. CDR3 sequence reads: CASSQLSSLATDTQYF. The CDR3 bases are TGTGCCAGCAGCCAACTGTCAAGTTTAGCTACAGATACGCAGTATTTT. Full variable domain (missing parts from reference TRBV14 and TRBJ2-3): EAGVTQFPSHSVIEKGQTVTLRCDPISGHDNLYWYRRVMGKEIKFLLHFVKESKQDESGMPNNRFLAERTGGTYSTLKVQPAELEDSGVYFCASSQLSSLATDTQYFGPGTRLTVL.

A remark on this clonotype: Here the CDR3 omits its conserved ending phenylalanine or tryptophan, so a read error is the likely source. CDR3: CASSDHKLVGPYEQYS. CDR3 DNA sequence: TGTGCCAGCAGTGACCACAAACTCGTGGGGCCCTACGAGCAGTACTCC. The V call is TRBV6-1, the J call TRBJ2-7; possible D gene TRBD1, 5 bases. The CDR3 extends over 16 amino acids. Trimming left V 3 bases short and J 2 bases short, with 17 bases between. The germline CDR1 and CDR2 sequences are MNHNS and SASEGT.

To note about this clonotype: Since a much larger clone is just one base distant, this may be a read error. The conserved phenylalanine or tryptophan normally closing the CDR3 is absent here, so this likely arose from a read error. The CDR3 bases are TGTGCCAGCAGCCAAAGACTAGGCAATGAGCAGTTCTCC. Protein sequence: CASSQRLGNEQFS. The chain employs TRBV3-1 and TRBJ2-1, with TRBD2 as a possible D gene (6 bases). Between the trimmed V and J ends, which lost 2 bases and 6 bases, there was a span of 8 bases. CDR3 size: 13 residues. The V gene's germline CDR1 is LGHDT and CDR2 YNNKEL (reference sequence).

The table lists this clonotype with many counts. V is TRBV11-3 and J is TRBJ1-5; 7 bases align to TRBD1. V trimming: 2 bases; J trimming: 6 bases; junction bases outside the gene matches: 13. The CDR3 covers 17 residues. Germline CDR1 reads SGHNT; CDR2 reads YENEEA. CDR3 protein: CASSLTREGQAGQPQHF. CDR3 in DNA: TGTGCCAGCAGCTTAACCCGGGAAGGACAGGCAGGTCAGCCCCAGCATTTT.

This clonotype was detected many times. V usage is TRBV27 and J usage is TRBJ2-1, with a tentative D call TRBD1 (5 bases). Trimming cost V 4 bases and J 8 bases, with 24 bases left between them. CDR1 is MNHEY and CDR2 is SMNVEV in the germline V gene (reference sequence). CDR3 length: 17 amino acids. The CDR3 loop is CASSYKWGPFGTDEQFF. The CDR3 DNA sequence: TGTGCCAGCAGTTACAAGTGGGGCCCGTTTGGAACGGATGAGCAGTTCTTC.

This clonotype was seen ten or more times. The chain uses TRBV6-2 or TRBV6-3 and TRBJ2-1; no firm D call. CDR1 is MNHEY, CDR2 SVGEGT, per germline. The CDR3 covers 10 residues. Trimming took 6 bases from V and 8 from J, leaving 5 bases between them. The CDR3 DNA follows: TGTGCCAGCAGGAGATATGAGCAGTTCTTC. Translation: CASRRYEQFF.